The entry below describes one TCR beta chain. Antigen: not known. The assay was immunoSEQ multiplex PCR, and TCRdb's table has in-frame clones only and misses some. The table lists tens of thousands of clones, 80% to 90% of them singletons. These data originate in a study of OX40 agonist ivuxolimab in advanced cancers. Across the study: Patients achieving partial responses numbered three: one hepatocellular carcinoma case and two cutaneous melanoma cases.

Per the germline V gene, CDR1 is MNHNS and CDR2 is SASEGT. Trimming cost V 5 bases and J 5 bases; bases outside gene matches: 7. CDR3 length: 15 residues. Regarding the study as a whole: Dosing at 0.1 to 3.0 mg/kg was accompanied by clonal expansion of CD4+ and CD8+ blood T cells by week 6. Compared with CD4+, CD8+ T cells on average had more expanded clones.

Sample: CD4+ or CD8+ T cells sorted from blood, taken in a trial of the OX40 agonist ivuxolimab. The receptor's source is an adult with an advanced solid tumor such as melanoma, head and neck, liver or kidney cancer. The rearrangement joins TRBV6-1 to TRBJ2-3, with 10 bases matching TRBD1. CDR3 DNA: TGTGCCAGCAGTAATAGGGACAGGGGAGGAGATACGCAGTATTTT. Translation gives CASSNRDRGGDTQYF.